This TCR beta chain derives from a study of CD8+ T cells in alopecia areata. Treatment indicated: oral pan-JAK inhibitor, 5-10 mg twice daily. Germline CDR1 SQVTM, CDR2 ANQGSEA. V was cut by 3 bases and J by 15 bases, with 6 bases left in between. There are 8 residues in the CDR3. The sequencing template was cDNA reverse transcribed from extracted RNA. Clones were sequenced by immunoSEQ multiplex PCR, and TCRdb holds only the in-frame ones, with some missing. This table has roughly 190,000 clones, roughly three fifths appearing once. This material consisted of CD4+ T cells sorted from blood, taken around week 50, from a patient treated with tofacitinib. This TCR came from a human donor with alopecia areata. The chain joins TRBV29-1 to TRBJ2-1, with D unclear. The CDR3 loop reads CSVDRRFF. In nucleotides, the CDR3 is TGCAGCGTTGACCGCAGGTTCTTC.